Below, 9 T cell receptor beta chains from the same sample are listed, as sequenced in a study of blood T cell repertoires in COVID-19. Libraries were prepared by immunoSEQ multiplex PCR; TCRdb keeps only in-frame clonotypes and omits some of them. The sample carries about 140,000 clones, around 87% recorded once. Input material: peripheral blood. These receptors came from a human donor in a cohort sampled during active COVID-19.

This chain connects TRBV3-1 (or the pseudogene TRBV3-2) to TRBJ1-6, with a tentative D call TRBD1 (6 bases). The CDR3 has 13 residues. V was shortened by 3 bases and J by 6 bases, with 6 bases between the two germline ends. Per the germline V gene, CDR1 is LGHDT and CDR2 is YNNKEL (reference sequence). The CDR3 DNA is TGTGCCAGCAGCCAGGACAGTAATTCACCCCTCCACTTT. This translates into CASSQDSNSPLHF.

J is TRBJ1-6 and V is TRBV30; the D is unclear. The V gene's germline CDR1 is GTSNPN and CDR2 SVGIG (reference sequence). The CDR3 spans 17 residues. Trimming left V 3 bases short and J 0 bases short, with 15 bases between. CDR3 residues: CAWSDMILSSYNSPLHF. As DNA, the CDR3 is TGTGCCTGGAGCGACATGATCCTTAGCTCCTATAATTCACCCCTCCACTTT. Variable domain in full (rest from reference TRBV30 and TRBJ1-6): SQTIHQWPATLVQPVGSPLSLECTVEGTSNPNLYWYRQAAGRGLQLLFYSVGIGQISSEVPQNLSASRPQDRQFILSSKKLLLSDSGFYLCAWSDMILSSYNSPLHFGNGTRLTVT.

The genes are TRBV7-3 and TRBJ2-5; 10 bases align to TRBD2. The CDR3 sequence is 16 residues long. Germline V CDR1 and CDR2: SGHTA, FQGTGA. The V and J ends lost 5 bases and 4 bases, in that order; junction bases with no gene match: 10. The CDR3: CASSQVGLAGVETQYF. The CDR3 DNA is TGTGCCAGCAGCCAAGTAGGGCTAGCGGGAGTAGAGACCCAGTACTTC.

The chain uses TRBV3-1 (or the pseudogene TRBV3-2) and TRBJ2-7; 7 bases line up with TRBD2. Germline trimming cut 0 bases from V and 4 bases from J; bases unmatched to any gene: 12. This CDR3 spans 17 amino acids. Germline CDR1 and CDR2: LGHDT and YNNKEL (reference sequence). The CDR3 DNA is TGTGCCAGCAGCCAAGAAACGGCGGCGGGAGAGGGTTACGAGCAGTACTTC. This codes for CASSQETAAGEGYEQYF.

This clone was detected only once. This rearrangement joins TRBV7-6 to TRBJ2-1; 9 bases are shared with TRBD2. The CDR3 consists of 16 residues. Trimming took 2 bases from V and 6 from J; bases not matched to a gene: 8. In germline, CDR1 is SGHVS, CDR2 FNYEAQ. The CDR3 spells CASSLRAGGSVNEQFF. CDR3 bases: TGTGCCAGCAGCTTACGGGCGGGGGGGTCCGTCAATGAGCAGTTCTTC. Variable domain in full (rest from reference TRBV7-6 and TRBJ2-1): GAGVSQSPRYKVTKRGQDVALRCDPISGHVSLYWYRQALGQGPEFLTYFNYEAQQDKSGLPNDRFSAERPEGSISTLTIQRTEQRDSAMYRCASSLRAGGSVNEQFFGPGTRLTVL.

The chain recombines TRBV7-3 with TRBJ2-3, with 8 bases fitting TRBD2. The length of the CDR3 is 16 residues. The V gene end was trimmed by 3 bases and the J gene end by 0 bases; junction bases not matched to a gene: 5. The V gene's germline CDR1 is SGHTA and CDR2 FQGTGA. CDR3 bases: TGTGCCAGCAGCTTGAATAGCGGGGCTAGCACAGATACGCAGTATTTT. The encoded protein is CASSLNSGASTDTQYF.

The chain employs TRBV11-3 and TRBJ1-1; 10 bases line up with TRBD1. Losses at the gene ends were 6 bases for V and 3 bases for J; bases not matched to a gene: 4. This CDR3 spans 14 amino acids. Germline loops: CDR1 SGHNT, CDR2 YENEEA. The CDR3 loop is CASSFGQGDTEAFF. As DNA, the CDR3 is TGTGCCAGCAGTTTTGGACAGGGGGACACTGAAGCTTTCTTT.

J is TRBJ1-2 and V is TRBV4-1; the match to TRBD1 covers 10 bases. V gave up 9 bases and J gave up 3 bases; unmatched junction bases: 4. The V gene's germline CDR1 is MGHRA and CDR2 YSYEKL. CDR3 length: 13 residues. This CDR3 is CASTGTGDYGYTF. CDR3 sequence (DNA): TGCGCCAGTACCGGGACAGGGGACTATGGCTACACCTTC.

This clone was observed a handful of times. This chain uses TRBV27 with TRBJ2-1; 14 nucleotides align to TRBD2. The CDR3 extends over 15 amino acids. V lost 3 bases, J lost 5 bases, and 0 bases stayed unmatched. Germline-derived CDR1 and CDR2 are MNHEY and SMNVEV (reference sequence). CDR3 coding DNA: TGTGCCAGCAGTTTGACTAGCGGGAGGGACAATGAGCAGTTCTTC. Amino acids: CASSLTSGRDNEQFF.